This TCR beta chain was sequenced in a study of blood T cell repertoires in COVID-19. Study summary: Some COVID-19 samples were acute and others convalescent; all came from the United States, Italy and Spain. The cDNA or gDNA used as material had been derived from T cells, B-cell-depleted T cells, or PBMCs.

Per the original methods: Reference gene primer amplification gave nucleated cell count estimates. Assay used: immunoSEQ multiplex PCR; TCRdb lists only in-frame clones, some missing. V and J calls and clone size are those listed in that table; D and trimming were worked out from the DNA. The data hold about 270,000 clones, with approximately 81% observed a single time. This clone has a handful of counts. The CDR3 is 20 residues long. V shed 6 bases and J 5 bases; nucleotides not matched to a gene: 26. Germline CDR1 SGHTA, CDR2 FQGTGA. Sample: peripheral blood. The chain is built from TRBV7-3 and TRBJ1-1; TRBD1 matches at 8 bases. This TCR was sampled from a woman between 55 and 75 years old with active or convalescent COVID-19. Written as DNA, the CDR3 is TGTGCCAGCAGGCCGCTCCACTATCCGGGACAGGTACTAGAGGGGACTGAAGCTTTCTTT. This sequence encodes CASRPLHYPGQVLEGTEAFF.